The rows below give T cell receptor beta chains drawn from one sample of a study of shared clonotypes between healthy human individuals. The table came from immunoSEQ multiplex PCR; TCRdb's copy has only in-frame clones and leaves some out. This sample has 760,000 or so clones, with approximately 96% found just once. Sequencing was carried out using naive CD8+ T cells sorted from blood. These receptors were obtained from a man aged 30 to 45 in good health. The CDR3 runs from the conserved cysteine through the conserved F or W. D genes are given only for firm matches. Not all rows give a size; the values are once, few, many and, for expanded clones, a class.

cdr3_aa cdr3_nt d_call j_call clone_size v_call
CASSSLVPEKLFF TGTGCCAGCAGCTCCTTAGTTCCTGAAAAACTGTTTTTT NA TRBJ1-4 NA TRBV7-9
CASSLGYRTSGHNEQFF TGTGCCAGCAGCTTAGGTTACAGGACTAGCGGACACAATGAGCAGTTCTTC TRBD2 TRBJ2-1 once TRBV11-2
CASSHGTGSTEAFF TGCGCCAGCAGCCATGGGACAGGGAGCACTGAAGCTTTCTTT TRBD1 TRBJ1-1 NA TRBV4-3
CASSSSVSGRSDTQYF TGTGCCAGCAGTTCCTCTGTTAGCGGGAGATCAGATACGCAGTATTTT TRBD2 TRBJ2-3 once TRBV27
CASTPDGTVFGEQYF TGTGCCAGCACCCCTGATGGGACCGTCTTTGGCGAGCAGTACTTC NA TRBJ2-7 NA TRBV5-4
CASSRTGTEAFF TGTGCCAGCAGCCGGACAGGGACTGAAGCTTTCTTT TRBD1 TRBJ1-1 NA TRBV5-4
CASSDSGTMTGNNEQFF TGTGCCAGCAGTGACTCAGGGACAATGACAGGAAACAATGAGCAGTTCTTC NA TRBJ2-1 NA TRBV6-4
CASSVGVSGETQYF TGTGCCAGCAGCGTAGGGGTTTCGGGGGAGACCCAGTACTTC NA TRBJ2-5 NA TRBV7-9
CSASGQPYEQYF TGCAGCGCCTCGGGACAGCCCTACGAGCAGTACTTC TRBD1 TRBJ2-7 NA TRBV29-1
CASSSDYNEQFF TGTGCCAGCAGTTCCGACTACAATGAGCAGTTCTTC NA TRBJ2-1 NA TRBV27
CASSFTGENYGYTF TGTGCCAGCAGCTTTACAGGCGAGAACTATGGCTACACCTTC NA TRBJ1-2 NA TRBV13
CASSLRPRTIANEKLFF TGTGCCAGCAGTTTAAGACCTAGGACGATAGCTAATGAAAAACTGTTTTTT NA TRBJ1-4 NA TRBV28
CSVGLAAQETQYF TGCAGCGTTGGACTAGCGGCCCAAGAGACCCAGTACTTC TRBD2 TRBJ2-5 NA TRBV29-1
CASSLFEWDIDGYTF TGTGCCAGCAGTTTATTTGAGTGGGACATTGATGGCTACACCTTC NA TRBJ1-2 NA TRBV27
CASSQELSAYEQYF TGTGCCAGCAGCCAAGAACTAAGTGCATACGAGCAGTACTTC NA TRBJ2-7 NA TRBV14
CASSKENRPLETQYF TGTGCCAGCAGCAAAGAGAATCGACCCCTAGAGACCCAGTACTTC NA TRBJ2-5 NA TRBV21-1
CASSFREFDYEQYF TGTGCCAGCAGTTTCAGGGAATTCGACTACGAGCAGTACTTC NA TRBJ2-7 NA TRBV28
CASSSGTSGELFF TGTGCCAGCAGTTCCGGGACAAGCGGGGAGCTGTTTTTT NA TRBJ2-2 NA TRBV27
CASSLASLYEQYF TGCGCCAGCAGCTTGGCGAGTCTCTACGAGCAGTACTTC NA TRBJ2-7 NA TRBV5-1
CASSLRGARNGELFF TGCGCCAGCTCTCTCCGGGGGGCGCGGAACGGGGAGCTGTTTTTT NA TRBJ2-2 NA TRBV23-1
CASSESLQPNEQFF TGCGCCAGCAGTGAGTCGCTACAGCCCAATGAGCAGTTCTTC NA TRBJ2-1 NA TRBV10-2
CASSLAMSIEQYF TGCGCCAGCAGCTTGGCCATGAGCATTGAGCAGTACTTC NA TRBJ2-7 NA TRBV5-1
CASSQTSLYNEQFF TGTGCCAGCAGCCAAACCAGCCTGTACAATGAGCAGTTCTTC NA TRBJ2-1 once TRBV7-9
CASSPRGSYEQYF TGTGCCAGCAGCCCCCGCGGATCCTACGAGCAGTACTTC NA TRBJ2-7 NA TRBV5-6
CAISESILEQYF TGTGCCATCAGTGAGTCAATTCTCGAGCAGTACTTC NA TRBJ2-7 NA TRBV10-3
CASSARHLISTDTQYF TGTGCCAGCAGTGCGCGACACTTGATTAGCACAGATACGCAGTATTTT NA TRBJ2-3 NA TRBV2
CASSSHPGTSGSMQTQYF TGTGCCAGCAGCTCTCACCCCGGGACTAGCGGGAGTATGCAGACCCAGTACTTC TRBD2 TRBJ2-5 NA TRBV11-2
CASSITSGSLTGELFF TGTGCCAGCAGCATCACTAGCGGGAGCCTCACCGGGGAGCTGTTTTTT TRBD2 TRBJ2-2 once TRBV13
CASSLAGRETQYF TGTGCCAGCAGCTTGGCTGGTAGAGAGACCCAGTACTTC NA TRBJ2-5 NA TRBV5-4
CAWSGDSDTEAFF TGTGCCTGGAGTGGGGACTCGGACACTGAAGCTTTCTTT NA TRBJ1-1 once TRBV30
CASSQDRFTWAGETDEQFF TGCGCCAGCAGCCAAGATCGATTTACTTGGGCGGGAGAAACGGATGAGCAGTTCTTC TRBD2 TRBJ2-1 NA TRBV4-1
CASALYPEAFF TGTGCCAGCGCCCTTTACCCTGAAGCTTTCTTT NA TRBJ1-1 NA TRBV6-1